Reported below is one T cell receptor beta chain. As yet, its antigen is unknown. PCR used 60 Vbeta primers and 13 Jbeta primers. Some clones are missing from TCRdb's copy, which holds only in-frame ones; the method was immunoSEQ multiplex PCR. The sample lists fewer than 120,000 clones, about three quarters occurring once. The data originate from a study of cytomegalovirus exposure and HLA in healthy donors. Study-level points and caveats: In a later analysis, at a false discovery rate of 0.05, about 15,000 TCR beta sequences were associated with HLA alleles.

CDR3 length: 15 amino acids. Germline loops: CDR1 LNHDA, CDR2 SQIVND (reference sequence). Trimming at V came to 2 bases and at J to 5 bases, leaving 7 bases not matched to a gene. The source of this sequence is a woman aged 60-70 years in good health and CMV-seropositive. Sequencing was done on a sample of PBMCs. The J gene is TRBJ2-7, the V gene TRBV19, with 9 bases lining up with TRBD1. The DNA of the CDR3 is TGTGCCAGTAGTATAAGGGACAGGGAGGTCGACGAGCAGTACTTC. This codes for CASSIRDREVDEQYF.